These 15 T cell receptor beta chains were sequenced from one sample in a study of human T cells and chemical hapten exposure. TCRdb ran MiXCR on the RACE reads and lists one entry per CDR3 protein. The sample gives some 110,000 distinct CDR3 sequences, roughly an eighth of which show up once; 1.6% is in the top ten. Time point denoted: pre-sensitization, week 0. The treatment was: therapeutic diphenylcyclopropenone sensitization with weekly scalp DPC. Specimen: whole blood, collected in connection with sensitization to the hapten diphenylcyclopropenone (DPC). All receptors come from a woman aged 45 to 65 with alopecia areata. Some clones in this sample may be carry-over from other donors' samples.

V and J are TRBV6-2 or TRBV6-3 and TRBJ1-6; weak D call: TRBD1 (5 bases). V was clipped by 6 bases and J by 9 bases, with 18 bases between them. Germline CDR1 and CDR2: MNHEY and SVGEGT. The CDR3 loop spans 15 amino acids. The CDR3 bases are TGTGCCAGCAGCAAGCTGGGGGAGCTGGGTTCACCCCTCCACTTT. As protein: CASSKLGELGSPLHF.

The rearrangement links TRBV5-1 to TRBJ2-1; D remains ambiguous. The germline V gene has CDR1 SGHRS and CDR2 YFSETQ. Trimming shortened V by 5 bases and J by 7 bases, and 19 bases separated the two germline ends. CDR3 length equals 15 residues. CDR3 residues: CASRPLLALGNEQFF. Here the CDR3 DNA reads TGCGCCAGCAGACCTCTTCTCGCGCTCGGAAATGAGCAGTTCTTC.

The V call is TRBV19, the J call TRBJ1-1; D is unclear. In germline, CDR1 is LNHDA, CDR2 SQIVND (reference sequence). The CDR3 is 12 amino acids. Trimming pared 5 bases from V and 11 bases from J, leaving 15 bases between. The CDR3 coding sequence is TGTGCCAGTAGTGCCCGGACCCTCGAGGCTTTCTTT. Protein product: CASSARTLEAFF.

This clonotype occurred many times. The CDR3 region is CASSLRPPNEKLFF. In DNA form, the CDR3 reads TGTGCCAGCAGCTTACGTCCCCCTAATGAAAAACTGTTTTTT. This chain uses TRBV7-9 with TRBJ1-4; D ambiguous. This CDR3 has 14 amino acids. Germline V lookup: CDR1 SEHNR, CDR2 FQNEAQ (reference sequence). V lost 2 bases and J lost 3, with 7 bases in between. The full variable domain, rest sourced from reference TRBV7-9 and TRBJ1-4, is DTGVSQNPRHKITKRGQNVTFRCDPISEHNRLYWYRQTLGQGPEFLTYFQNEAQLEKSRLLSDRFSAERPKGSFSTLEIQRTEQGDSAMYLCASSLRPPNEKLFFGSGTQLSVL.

The V gene is TRBV5-5, the J gene TRBJ1-2; D may be TRBD1 (5 bases). Per germline, CDR1 SGHKS and CDR2 YYEKEE (reference sequence). CDR3 size: 14 residues. V was pared by 4 bases and J by 4 bases, with 14 bases between. The CDR3 region is CASSRQEGVYGYTF. CDR3 nucleotide sequence: TGTGCCAGCAGCAGACAAGAAGGGGTCTATGGCTACACCTTC.

This clonotype was recorded a few times. The chain is built from TRBV3-1 and TRBJ2-5; a weak D match, TRBD2 (5 bases). This CDR3 is 14 amino acids long. V gave up 1 base and J gave up 3 bases, with 9 bases separating them. The V gene's germline CDR1 is LGHDT and CDR2 YNNKEL (reference sequence). Here the CDR3 DNA reads TGTGCCAGCAGCCAAGGGACTTTAGAAGAGACCCAGTACTTC. Amino acid sequence: CASSQGTLEETQYF.

The table lists this clonotype with a count of one. The chain uses TRBV4-3 and TRBJ2-7, with D unclear. The germline CDR1 and CDR2 sequences are LGHNA and YSLEER. Trimming stripped 0 bases from V and 5 bases from J, with 14 bases between. This CDR3 is 15 amino acids long. The chain's CDR3 is CASSQDRDVLDEQYF. The CDR3 region has the DNA TGCGCCAGCAGCCAAGACCGTGACGTCCTGGACGAGCAGTACTTC.

The chain joins TRBV18 to TRBJ1-1, with TRBD1 matching 7 bases. Trimming cost V 3 bases and J 7 bases; bases outside gene matches: 11. The CDR3 is 15 residues long. Per germline, CDR1 KGHSH and CDR2 LQKENI. The CDR3 bases are TGTGCCAGCTCACCTAAACAGGGGCCTGAGAATGAAGCTTTCTTT. Translated: CASSPKQGPENEAFF.

There are many counts of this clonotype. J is TRBJ2-3 and V is TRBV7-8; D is possibly TRBD2 (6 bases). Trimming shortened V by 2 bases and J by 7 bases, and 13 bases separated the two germline ends. In germline, CDR1 is SGHVS, CDR2 FQNEAQ. CDR3 length: 14 amino acids. The CDR3 region has the DNA TGTGCCAGCAGCTTAAGCGGGCTAATAAATACGCAGTATTTT. Translated, it gives CASSLSGLINTQYF.

This clonotype was recorded at least ten times. This chain connects TRBV20-1 to TRBJ1-1; 8 bases align to TRBD1. The germline CDR1 and CDR2 sequences are DFQATT and SNEGSKA (reference sequence). CDR3 length: 14 amino acids. V lost 5 bases and J lost 5; bases outside the gene matches: 10. The CDR3 sequence: CSAPTRDRSTEAFF. The CDR3 bases are TGCAGTGCTCCAACTCGGGACAGGTCAACTGAAGCTTTCTTT.

As concerns this clonotype: At one boundary the junction diverges from the germline segment, which might be a read error. This chain uses TRBV20-1 with TRBJ1-5; D not resolved. There are 13 residues in the CDR3. Germline values: CDR1 DFQATT, CDR2 SNEGSKA (reference sequence). As DNA, the CDR3 is TGCAGTGCTAGACAGCCTAGCAATCAGCCCCAGCACTTT. It yields the protein CSARQPSNQPQHF.

The chain has TRBV7-9 and TRBJ1-4; no clear D gene. Trimming pared 5 bases from V and 0 bases from J, leaving 16 bases between. Germline V lookup: CDR1 SEHNR, CDR2 FQNEAQ (reference sequence). The CDR3 spans 17 residues. The CDR3 DNA follows: TGTGCCAGCAGCAGAGCCGCACTGATATCAACTAATGAAAAACTGTTTTTT. Its protein is CASSRAALISTNEKLFF. The full variable domain, with the rest looked up from reference TRBV7-9 and TRBJ1-4, is DTGVSQNPRHKITKRGQNVTFRCDPISEHNRLYWYRQTLGQGPEFLTYFQNEAQLEKSRLLSDRFSAERPKGSFSTLEIQRTEQGDSAMYLCASSRAALISTNEKLFFGSGTQLSVL.

This clonotype was recorded a few times. J is TRBJ2-5 and V is TRBV23-1; tentative D call: TRBD2 (6 bases). TRBV23-1 is treated as an ORF (open reading frame) with a function not yet certain. Trimming cost V 2 bases and J 4 bases, with 26 bases left between them. The CDR3 is made up of 19 amino acids. The CDR3 sequence is CASSQIAMPGLKKRETQYF. The DNA of the CDR3 is TGCGCCAGCAGTCAAATCGCAATGCCGGGACTTAAAAAGCGAGAGACCCAGTACTTC.

This clonotype has just a few counts. The rearrangement links TRBV11-2 to TRBJ2-1; the D is unclear. V gave up 0 bases and J gave up 8 bases, with 14 bases separating them. CDR1 is SGHAT, CDR2 FQNNGV, per germline. The CDR3 has 15 amino acids. Here the CDR3 DNA reads TGTGCCAGCAGCTTAGAAGTGGGCCCGTTCCATGAGCAGTTCTTC. This encodes CASSLEVGPFHEQFF.

This clonotype was counted a few times. The chain combines TRBV4-3 with TRBJ1-4; D gene unclear. Germline loops: CDR1 LGHNA, CDR2 YSLEER. This CDR3 is built from 13 residues. V was clipped by 4 bases and J by 6 bases, with 9 bases between them. The CDR3 here is CASSPRDYEKLFF. In DNA, the CDR3 is TGCGCCAGCAGCCCGCGGGATTATGAAAAACTGTTTTTT.